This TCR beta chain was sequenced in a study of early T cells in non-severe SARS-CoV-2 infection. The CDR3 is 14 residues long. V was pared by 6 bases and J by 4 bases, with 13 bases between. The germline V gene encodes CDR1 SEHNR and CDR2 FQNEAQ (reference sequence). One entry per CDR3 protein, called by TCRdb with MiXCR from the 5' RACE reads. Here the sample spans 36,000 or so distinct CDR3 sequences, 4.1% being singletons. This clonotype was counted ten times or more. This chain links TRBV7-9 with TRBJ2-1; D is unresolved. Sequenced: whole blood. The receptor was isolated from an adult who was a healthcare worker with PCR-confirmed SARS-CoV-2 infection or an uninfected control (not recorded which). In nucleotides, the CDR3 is TGTGCCAGCAGGCCCCTTGGGGTTTACAATGAGCAGTTCTTC. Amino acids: CASRPLGVYNEQFF.